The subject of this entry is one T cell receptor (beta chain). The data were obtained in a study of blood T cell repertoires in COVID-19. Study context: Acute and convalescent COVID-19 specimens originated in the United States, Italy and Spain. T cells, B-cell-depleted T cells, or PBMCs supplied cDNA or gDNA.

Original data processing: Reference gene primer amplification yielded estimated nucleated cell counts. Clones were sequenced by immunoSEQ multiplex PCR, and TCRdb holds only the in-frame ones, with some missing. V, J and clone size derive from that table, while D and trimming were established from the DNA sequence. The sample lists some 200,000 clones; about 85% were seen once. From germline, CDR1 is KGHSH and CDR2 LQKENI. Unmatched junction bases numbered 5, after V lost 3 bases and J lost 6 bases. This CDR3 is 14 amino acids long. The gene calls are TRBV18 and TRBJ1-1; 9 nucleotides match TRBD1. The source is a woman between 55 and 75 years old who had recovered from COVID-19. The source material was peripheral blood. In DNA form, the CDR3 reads TGTGCCAGCTCACCGCAACGACAGGGGGCTGAAGCTTTCTTT. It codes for CASSPQRQGAEAFF.